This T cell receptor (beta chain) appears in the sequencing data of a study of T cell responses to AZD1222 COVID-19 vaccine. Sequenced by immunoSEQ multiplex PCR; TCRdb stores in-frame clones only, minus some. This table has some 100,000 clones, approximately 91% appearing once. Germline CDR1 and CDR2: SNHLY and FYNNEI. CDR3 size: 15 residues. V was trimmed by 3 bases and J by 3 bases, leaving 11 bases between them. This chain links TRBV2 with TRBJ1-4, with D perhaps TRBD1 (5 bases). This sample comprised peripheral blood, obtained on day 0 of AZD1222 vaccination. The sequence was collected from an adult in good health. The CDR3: CASSDRDRANEKLFF. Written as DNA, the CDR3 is TGTGCCAGCAGTGACAGGGACCGGGCTAATGAAAAACTGTTTTTT. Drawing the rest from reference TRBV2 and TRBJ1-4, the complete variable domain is EPEVTQTPSHQVTQMGQEVILRCVPISNHLYFYWYRQILGQKVEFLVSFYNNEISEKSEIFDDQFSVERPDGSNFTLKIRSTKLEDSAMYFCASSDRDRANEKLFFGSGTQLSVL.